The rows below give T cell receptor beta chains drawn from one sample of a study of the immune and genomic landscape of osteosarcoma. TCRdb keeps only in-frame clones here, not all; method: immunoSEQ multiplex PCR. This table holds a few hundred clones, about four fifths found once. Sequenced: osteosarcoma tumor tissue from the thigh. These receptors originate from a human donor with osteosarcoma. Both conserved end residues are part of each CDR3. A D gene is named only where the DNA matches it firmly. Not every row has a clone size; where given, it reads once, few, many or a size class.

-	TRBV5-1	TRBD2	TRBJ2-1	TGCGCCAGCAGCTGGTACCGGACTAGCGGTTACAATGAGCAGTTCTTC	CASSWYRTSGYNEQFF
few	TRBV29-1	-	TRBJ1-1	TGCAGCGTTGAATCGGGAAGTACCACTGAAGCTTTCTTT	CSVESGSTTEAFF
-	TRBV28	TRBD2	TRBJ2-7	TGTGCCAGCAACACCGGGACTAGCGGGGCCAACGAGCAGTACTTC	CASNTGTSGANEQYF
few	TRBV6-4	-	TRBJ2-1	TGTGCCAGCAGTGAAAGTAGTACTTACAATGAGCAGTTCTTC	CASSESSTYNEQFF
-	TRBV19	TRBD1	TRBJ1-2	TGTGCCAGTAGTAGGGACAGGGATGTGTATGGCTACACCTTC	CASSRDRDVYGYTF
-	TRBV27	TRBD2	TRBJ2-1	TGTGCCAGCCGTGGTAGCGGGGTACACGGTGAGCAGTTCTTC	CASRGSGVHGEQFF
-	TRBV18	TRBD1	TRBJ1-2	TGTGCCAGCTCACCGGACAGGTACTATGGCTACACCTTC	CASSPDRYYGYTF
-	TRBV2	-	TRBJ1-5	TGTGCCAGCAGTGAAGAGTTTCCGGGGGTACGCAATCAGCCCCAGCATTTT	CASSEEFPGVRNQPQHF
-	TRBV5-1	-	TRBJ1-2	TGCGCCAGCAGCCAGGACGACACACGCGATGGCTACACCTTC	CASSQDDTRDGYTF
-	TRBV6-5	TRBD1	TRBJ1-2	TGTGCCAGCAGTCGCCCAGACAGGGGTAACTATGGCTACACCTTC	CASSRPDRGNYGYTF
-	TRBV5-6	-	TRBJ1-2	TGTGCCAGCAGCCGACTTTTTAACTATGGCTACACCTTC	CASSRLFNYGYTF
-	TRBV6-5	TRBD1	TRBJ1-4	TGTGCCAGCAGTGGTGCCGGGACAGCTGATGAAAAACTGTTTTTT	CASSGAGTADEKLFF
-	TRBV7-3	-	TRBJ2-1	TGTGCCAGCAGCATAACGCCGACGGGCAATGAGCAGTTCTTC	CASSITPTGNEQFF
-	TRBV6-1	TRBD1	TRBJ2-7	TGTGCCAGCAGTGAATGGACAGGCGGCTCCTACGAGCAGTACTTC	CASSEWTGGSYEQYF
few	TRBV5-4	-	TRBJ1-2	TGTGCCAGCAGCTTGGGGCCAAACTATGGCTACACCTTC	CASSLGPNYGYTF
-	TRBV6-1	-	TRBJ2-1	TGTGCCAGCAGTCGGAACAATGAGCAGTTCTTC	CASSRNNEQFF
-	TRBV19	-	TRBJ1-1	TGTGCCAGTAGTATCATTGTGGGGGGTGGAAGGAACACTGAAGCTTTCTTT	CASSIIVGGGRNTEAFF
-	TRBV11-2	TRBD1	TRBJ1-2	TGTGCCAGCAACTTCTGGACAGGGGAGGTGGATGGCTACACCTTC	CASNFWTGEVDGYTF
-	TRBV5-1	-	TRBJ1-4	TGCGCCAGCAGCTTGCCCAGGGGCCCTAATGAAAAACTGTTTTTT	CASSLPRGPNEKLFF
-	TRBV7-9	TRBD2	TRBJ2-1	TGTGCCAGCAGCTTAGGGGCCCAGCGGGAGGGCAACTACAATGAGCAGTTCTTC	CASSLGAQREGNYNEQFF
-	TRBV25-1	-	TRBJ2-3	TGTGCCAGCAGTGAATATGAGAAGGTCAGCCCCAGCACAGATACGCAGTATTTT	CASSEYEKVSPSTDTQYF
-	TRBV7-3	TRBD1	TRBJ1-2	TGTGCCAGCAGCTTATCAGGGGGCGAAATCTATGGCTACACCTTC	CASSLSGGEIYGYTF
-	TRBV4-1	-	TRBJ2-2	TGCGCCAGCAGCCAAGGAGGCGGGGAGCTGTTTTTT	CASSQGGGELFF
-	TRBV6-6	TRBD2	TRBJ2-1	TGTGCCAGCAGTTCCCGCGGGAGCGACAATGAGCAGTTCTTC	CASSSRGSDNEQFF
-	TRBV5-1	-	TRBJ1-2	TGCGCCAGCAGGGGGCAGGGCCCCAGGTTAGATGGCTACACCTTC	CASRGQGPRLDGYTF
-	TRBV5-1	TRBD1	TRBJ2-4	TGCGCCAGCAGATACGGACAGGGGGAGAAAAACATTCAGTACTTC	CASRYGQGEKNIQYF
-	TRBV5-1	TRBD1	TRBJ1-3	TGCGCCAGCAGCTTGGCCTGGGACAGCGGTTCAGTCTCTGGAAACACCATATATTTT	CASSLAWDSGSVSGNTIYF
once	TRBV7-4	-	TRBJ1-2	TGTGCCAGCAGCCGGACGACAGATCCGCTCCTACGGGATGGCTACACCTTC	CASSRTTDPLLRDGYTF
-	TRBV6-4	TRBD1	TRBJ2-1	TGTGCCAGCTCAAACGGGGACAGGGCCGAGCAGTTCTTC	CASSNGDRAEQFF
-	TRBV28	TRBD2	TRBJ2-1	TGTGCCAGCAGTTCCGGGACTAGCGGGGGAGGTGAGCAGTTCTTC	CASSSGTSGGGEQFF
-	TRBV6-1	-	TRBJ2-6	TGTGCCAGCAGTGGTCGCTATGCACAAAGTCGGGCCAACGTCCTGACTTTC	CASSGRYAQSRANVLTF
-	TRBV11-1	TRBD2	TRBJ2-5	TGTGCCAGCAGCTTAGCAGGACTAGCGGGAGGGCCAGAGACCCAGTACTTC	CASSLAGLAGGPETQYF
hyperexpanded	TRBV28	-	TRBJ2-2	TGTGCCAGCAGTTTATTCCCTAGCCTGGGAACCGGGGAGCTGTTTTTT	CASSLFPSLGTGELFF
-	TRBV4-2	-	TRBJ2-4	TGTGCCAGCAGCCAAGGGCTAGCCAAAAACATTCAGTACTTC	CASSQGLAKNIQYF
-	TRBV4-1	TRBD2	TRBJ2-3	TGCGCCAGCAGCCAAACTAGCGGGGGCACAGATACGCAGTATTTT	CASSQTSGGTDTQYF
-	TRBV7-2	TRBD2	TRBJ2-1	TGTGCCAGCAGCTTAATTAGCGGGGGGAACAATGAGCAGTTCTTC	CASSLISGGNNEQFF
-	TRBV2	-	TRBJ1-6	TGTGCCAGCACAGACAGGTATTCACCCCTCCACTTT	CASTDRYSPLHF
-	TRBV4-1	TRBD2	TRBJ2-5	TGCGCCAGCAGCCCCACCCGACTAGCAGGGTATCAAGAGACCCAGTACTTC	CASSPTRLAGYQETQYF
-	TRBV12-2	-	TRBJ1-5	TGTGCAAGTCGCTTTGGCACTGTGAAGGGAGGGAGCAATCAGCCCCAGCATTTT	CASRFGTVKGGSNQPQHF
hyperexpanded	TRBV28	-	TRBJ1-1	TGTGCCAGCAGTTGGCGGGGCCTGGGTGCTTTCTTT	CASSWRGLGAFF
-	TRBV2	-	TRBJ1-1	TGTGCCAGCAGTGAACAGAACACTGAAGCTTTCTTT	CASSEQNTEAFF
few	TRBV2	-	TRBJ1-5	TGTGCCAGCAGTCGGGCCCCGGGGGGCAATCAGCCCCAGCATTTT	CASSRAPGGNQPQHF
-	TRBV27	TRBD2	TRBJ2-1	TGTGCCAGCAGTTTATACGGGACTAGTCGTGAGCAGTTCTTC	CASSLYGTSREQFF
once	TRBV10-3	TRBD2	TRBJ2-1	TGTGCCATCAGACTAGCGGGAGGGTACAATGAGCAGTTCTTC	CAIRLAGGYNEQFF
-	TRBV7-9	-	TRBJ2-7	TGTGCCAGCAGCCCTTTGTTCCACTCCGCCTACGAGCAGTACTTC	CASSPLFHSAYEQYF
-	TRBV25-1	-	TRBJ1-2	TGTGCCAGCAGTGAAAGCTTTGGCTATGGCTACACCTTC	CASSESFGYGYTF
-	TRBV6-5	-	TRBJ1-1	TGTGCCAGCAGATTTACAGGGGAAGCTTTCTTT	CASRFTGEAFF
-	TRBV4-3	TRBD1	TRBJ2-3	TGCGCCAGCAGCCAAGCACCGACAGGGGCAGATACGCAGTATTTT	CASSQAPTGADTQYF
-	TRBV6-1	-	TRBJ2-7	TGTGCCAGCAGTGTTGGCAGATACGAGCAGTACTTC	CASSVGRYEQYF
-	TRBV7-8	-	TRBJ1-1	TGTGCCAGCAGCTTAGGGGCAAGCCTTAACACTGAAGCTTTCTTT	CASSLGASLNTEAFF
hyperexpanded	TRBV2	TRBD2	TRBJ2-7	TGTGCCAGCAGTGAAGGGCAGCGGGGAGTAGGGCAGTACTTC	CASSEGQRGVGQYF
-	TRBV14	-	TRBJ2-3	TGTGCCAGCAGCCAAGATGGTCTGGGCGGGATTAGCACAGATACGCAGTATTTT	CASSQDGLGGISTDTQYF
-	TRBV10-3	TRBD1	TRBJ1-1	TGTGCCATCAGACTCGGACAGGGGGCAGTTAGCACTGAAGCTTTCTTT	CAIRLGQGAVSTEAFF
-	TRBV6-6	-	TRBJ1-2	TGTGCCAGCAGTTTCACAGTAAGGAAAGGCTATGGCTACACCTTC	CASSFTVRKGYGYTF
-	TRBV5-6	TRBD1	TRBJ1-6	TGTGCCAGCAGCTCATTCCCGACAGGGGGCATCAATTCACCCCTCCACTTT	CASSSFPTGGINSPLHF